This TCR beta chain emerged from a study of cytomegalovirus exposure and HLA in healthy donors. The primer mix had 60 Vbeta and 13 Jbeta primers. TCRdb's copy holds only in-frame clones and misses some; the assay was immunoSEQ multiplex PCR. The sample includes around 150,000 clones, over 60% of them seen just once. From germline, CDR1 is SGHRS and CDR2 YFSETQ. This CDR3 is 18 amino acids long. V gave up 0 bases and J gave up 0 bases; unmatched junction bases: 7. The genes are TRBV5-1 and TRBJ2-5, with 11 bases fitting TRBD2. This sequence was found in a female donor in good health and CMV-seropositive. The material sequenced was PBMCs. The CDR3 nucleotides read TGCGCCAGCAGCTTGGCGCCTAGCGGGGGGTCGTACCAAGAGACCCAGTACTTC. Amino acid sequence: CASSLAPSGGSYQETQYF.